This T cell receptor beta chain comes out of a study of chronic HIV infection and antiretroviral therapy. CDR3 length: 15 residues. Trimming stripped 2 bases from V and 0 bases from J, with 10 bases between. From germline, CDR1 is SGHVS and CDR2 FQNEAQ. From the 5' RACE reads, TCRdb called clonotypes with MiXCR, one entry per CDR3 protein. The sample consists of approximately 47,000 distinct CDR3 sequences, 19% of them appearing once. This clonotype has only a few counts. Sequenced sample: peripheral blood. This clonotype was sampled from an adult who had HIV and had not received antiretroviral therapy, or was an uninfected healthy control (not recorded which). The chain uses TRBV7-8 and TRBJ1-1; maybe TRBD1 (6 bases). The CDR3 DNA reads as TGTGCCAGCAGCTTACCGACAGGCATGAACACTGAAGCTTTCTTT. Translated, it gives CASSLPTGMNTEAFF.